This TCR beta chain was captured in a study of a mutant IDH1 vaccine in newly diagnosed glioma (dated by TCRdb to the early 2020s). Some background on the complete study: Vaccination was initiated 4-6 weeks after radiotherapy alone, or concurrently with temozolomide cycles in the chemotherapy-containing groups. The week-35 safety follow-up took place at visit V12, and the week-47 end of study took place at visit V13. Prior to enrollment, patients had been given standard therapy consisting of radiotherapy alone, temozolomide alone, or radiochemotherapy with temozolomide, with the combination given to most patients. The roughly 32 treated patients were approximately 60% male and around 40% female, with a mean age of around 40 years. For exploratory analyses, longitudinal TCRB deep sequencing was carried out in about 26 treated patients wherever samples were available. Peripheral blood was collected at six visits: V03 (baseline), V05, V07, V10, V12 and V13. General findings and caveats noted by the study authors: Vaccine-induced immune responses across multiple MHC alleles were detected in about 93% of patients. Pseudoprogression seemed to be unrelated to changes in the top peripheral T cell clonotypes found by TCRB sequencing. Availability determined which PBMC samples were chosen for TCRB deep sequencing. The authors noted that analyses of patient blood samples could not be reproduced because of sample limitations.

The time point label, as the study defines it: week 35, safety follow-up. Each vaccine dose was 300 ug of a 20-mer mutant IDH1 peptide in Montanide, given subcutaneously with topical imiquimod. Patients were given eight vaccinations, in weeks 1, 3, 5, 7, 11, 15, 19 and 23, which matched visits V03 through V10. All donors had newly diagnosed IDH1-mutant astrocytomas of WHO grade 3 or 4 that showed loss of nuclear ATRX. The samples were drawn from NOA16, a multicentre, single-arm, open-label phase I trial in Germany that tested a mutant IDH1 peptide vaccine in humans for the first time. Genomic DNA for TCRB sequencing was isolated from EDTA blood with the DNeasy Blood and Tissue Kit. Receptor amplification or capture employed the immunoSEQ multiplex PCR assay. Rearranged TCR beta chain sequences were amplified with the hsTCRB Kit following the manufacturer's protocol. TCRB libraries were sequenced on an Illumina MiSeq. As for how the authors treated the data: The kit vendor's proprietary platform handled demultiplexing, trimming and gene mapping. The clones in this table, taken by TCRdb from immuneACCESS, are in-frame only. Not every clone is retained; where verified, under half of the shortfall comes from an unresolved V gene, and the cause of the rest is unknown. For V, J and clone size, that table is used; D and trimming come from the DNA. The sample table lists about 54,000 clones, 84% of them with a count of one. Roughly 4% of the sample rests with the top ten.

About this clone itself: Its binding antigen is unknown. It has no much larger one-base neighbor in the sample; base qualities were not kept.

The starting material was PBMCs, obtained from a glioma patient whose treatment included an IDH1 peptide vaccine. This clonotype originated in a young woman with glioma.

The CDR3 reads CASSLPRDSKTYGYTF. The sequence in DNA is TGTGCCAGCAGCTTACCCCGGGACAGCAAAACTTATGGCTACACCTTC. The sequence is built from TRBV7-9 and TRBJ1-2; 7 central bases correspond to TRBD1. Trimming leaves V shorter by 2 bases and J shorter by 5 bases, with the junction holding 11 bases beyond the gene matches. The CDR3 has 16 amino acids, counting the end cysteine and phenylalanine. CDR3 DNA only is kept here, 48 bases in frame from base 1. CDR1 and CDR2, per the germline V gene (reference sequence), are SEHNR and FQNEAQ.